This T cell receptor (beta chain) is drawn from a study of graft-versus-host responses after intestinal transplantation. Study at large: Tacrolimus plus steroids were given to all recipients for roughly 3 years, preceded by anti-thymocyte globulin induction.

Germline CDR1 SGDLS, CDR2 YYNGEE. The CDR3 has 13 residues. After removal of 5 bases from V and 4 bases from J, the junction contained 3 bases not matched to a gene. A remark on this clone: Its antigen is unknown.

Study conclusions and caveats: GvH clones occurred in recipient marrow; some first appeared in ileum or blood. Early HvG declines after transplant were associated with peak circulating GvH clone levels. High graft-versus-host to host-versus-graft clonal ratios were seen in allografts of patients with graft-donor T cell macrochimerism.

Sequencing used immunoSEQ multiplex PCR; TCRdb keeps in-frame clones, though not all of them. Among 90,000 to 130,000 clones listed, approximately 93% were seen once. The chain joins TRBV9 to TRBJ2-1; TRBD2 matches at 7 bases. The sequencing here drew on unstimulated CD8+ T cells sorted from spleen or lymph node cells, taken before transplant. The TCR comes from a human donor who was the organ donor for an intestinal transplant. The DNA for the CDR3 is TGTGCCAGCAGTAGCGGGTCGTACAATGAGCAGTTCTTC. Translation gives CASSSGSYNEQFF.